This T cell receptor (beta chain) was captured by sequencing in a study of T cells in Graves' hyperthyroidism and ophthalmopathy. In regard to this clonotype: Antigen unknown.

Study-wide findings and caveats: A model built on 13 V-J features separated ophthalmopathy from stable hyperthyroidism. Progression to ophthalmopathy was predicted a median of 6.5 months early.

Amplified TCR beta CDR3 regions derived from RNA transcripts. Carried out on the TCR CDR3, a first-round RT-PCR used the HTBI primer set. Via MiXCR, TCRdb re-called the multiplex PCR reads, giving one row per CDR3 protein. The table lists around 700,000 distinct CDR3 sequences, around 40% of them singletons. The sample consisted of blood. This receptor was obtained from a woman aged 40 to 50 with Graves' hyperthyroidism.

The CDR3 DNA sequence: TGTGCCAGCAGCTTAAGGCGGGGGGTAAAGGAGCAGTTCTTC. This translates into CASSLRRGVKEQFF. The chain uses TRBV7-6 and TRBJ2-7; 8 bases line up with TRBD2. The DNA end is more similar to TRBJ2-1, so the J call may be wrong. This CDR3 is 14 amino acids long. Germline V lookup: CDR1 SGHVS, CDR2 FNYEAQ.